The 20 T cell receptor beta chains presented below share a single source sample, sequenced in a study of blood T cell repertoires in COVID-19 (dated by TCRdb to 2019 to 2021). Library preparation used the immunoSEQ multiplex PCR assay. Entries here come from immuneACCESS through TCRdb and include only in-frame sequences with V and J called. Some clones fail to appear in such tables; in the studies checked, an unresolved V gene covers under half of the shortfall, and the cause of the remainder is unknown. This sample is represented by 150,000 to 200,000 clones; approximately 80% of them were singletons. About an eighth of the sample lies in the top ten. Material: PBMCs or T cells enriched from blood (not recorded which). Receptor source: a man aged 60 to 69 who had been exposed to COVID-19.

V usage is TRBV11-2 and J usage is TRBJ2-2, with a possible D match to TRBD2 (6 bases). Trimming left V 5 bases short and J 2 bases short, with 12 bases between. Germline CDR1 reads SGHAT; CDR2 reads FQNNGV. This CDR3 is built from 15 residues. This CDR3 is CASSAGLRNTGELFF. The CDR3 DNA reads TGTGCCAGCAGCGCGGGACTCCGAAACACCGGGGAGCTGTTTTTT.

The CDR3 is CASSEEGQGILSGYTF. CDR3 nucleotides: TGTGCCAGCAGTGAAGAGGGGCAGGGTATACTTAGTGGCTACACCTTC. The V gene is TRBV2, the J gene TRBJ1-2, with a weak D call TRBD1 (5 bases). The CDR3 has 16 amino acids. The V end was cut by 1 base, the J end by 7 bases, with 19 bases between. CDR1 is SNHLY, CDR2 FYNNEI, per germline.

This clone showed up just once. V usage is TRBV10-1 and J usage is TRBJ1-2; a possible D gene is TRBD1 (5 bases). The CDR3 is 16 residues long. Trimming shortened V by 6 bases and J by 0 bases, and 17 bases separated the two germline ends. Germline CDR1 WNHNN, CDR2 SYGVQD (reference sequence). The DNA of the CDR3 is TGCGCCAGCAGACTCAACCCCAGGACATCTAACTATGGCTACACCTTC. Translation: CASRLNPRTSNYGYTF.

The CDR3 region is CATSGGQGKQETQYF. DNA for the CDR3: TGTGCCACCAGCGGGGGACAGGGAAAACAAGAGACCCAGTACTTC. The chain links TRBV15 to TRBJ2-5; TRBD1 matches 9 bases. Trimming at V came to 5 bases and at J to 2 bases, leaving 6 bases not matched to a gene. The CDR3 totals 15 residues. In germline, CDR1 is LNHNV, CDR2 YYDKDF (reference sequence).

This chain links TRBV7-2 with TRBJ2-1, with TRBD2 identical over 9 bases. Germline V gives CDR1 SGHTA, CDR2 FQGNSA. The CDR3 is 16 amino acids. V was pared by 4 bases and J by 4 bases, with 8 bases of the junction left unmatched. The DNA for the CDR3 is TGTGCCAGCAGCTCACCTGGAGCGGGAGGTTACAATGAGCAGTTCTTC. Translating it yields CASSSPGAGGYNEQFF.

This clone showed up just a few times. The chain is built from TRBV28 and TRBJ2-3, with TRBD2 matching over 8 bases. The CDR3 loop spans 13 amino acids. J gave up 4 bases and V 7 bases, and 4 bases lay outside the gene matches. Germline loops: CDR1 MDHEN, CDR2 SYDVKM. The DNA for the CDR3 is TGTGCCAGCACGGGAGGGCCAGCAGATACGCAGTATTTT. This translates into CASTGGPADTQYF. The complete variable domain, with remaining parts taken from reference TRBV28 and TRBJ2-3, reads DVKVTQSSRYLVKRTGEKVFLECVQDMDHENMFWYRQDPGLGLRLIYFSYDVKMKEKGDIPEGYSVSREKKERFSLILESASTNQTSMYLCASTGGPADTQYFGPGTRLTVL.

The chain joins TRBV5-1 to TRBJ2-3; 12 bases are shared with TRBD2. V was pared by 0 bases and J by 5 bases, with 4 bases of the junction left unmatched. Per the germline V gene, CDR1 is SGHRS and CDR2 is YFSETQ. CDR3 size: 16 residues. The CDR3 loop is CASSLVLAGGGDTQYF. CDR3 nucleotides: TGCGCCAGCAGCTTGGTGCTAGCGGGAGGGGGAGATACGCAGTATTTT.

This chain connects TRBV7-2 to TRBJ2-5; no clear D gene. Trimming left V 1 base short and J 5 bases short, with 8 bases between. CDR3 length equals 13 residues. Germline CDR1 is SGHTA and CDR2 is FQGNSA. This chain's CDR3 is CASSLGYRETQYF. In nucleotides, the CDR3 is TGTGCCAGCAGCTTAGGGTACCGGGAGACCCAGTACTTC.

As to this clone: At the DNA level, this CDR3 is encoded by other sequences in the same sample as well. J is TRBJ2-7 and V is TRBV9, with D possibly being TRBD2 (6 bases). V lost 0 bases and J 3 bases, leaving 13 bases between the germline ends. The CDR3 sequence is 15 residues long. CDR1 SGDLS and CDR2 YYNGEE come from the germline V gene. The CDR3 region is CASSVGLGRYYEQYF. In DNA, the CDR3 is TGTGCCAGCAGCGTAGGCTTAGGGAGGTACTACGAGCAGTACTTC.

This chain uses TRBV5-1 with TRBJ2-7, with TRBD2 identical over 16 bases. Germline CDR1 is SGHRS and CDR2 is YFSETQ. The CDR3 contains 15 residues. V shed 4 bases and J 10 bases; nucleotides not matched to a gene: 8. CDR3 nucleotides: TGCGCCAGCAGCCCTTCCGGGACTAGCGGGAGGGCCCAGTACTTC. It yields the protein CASSPSGTSGRAQYF.

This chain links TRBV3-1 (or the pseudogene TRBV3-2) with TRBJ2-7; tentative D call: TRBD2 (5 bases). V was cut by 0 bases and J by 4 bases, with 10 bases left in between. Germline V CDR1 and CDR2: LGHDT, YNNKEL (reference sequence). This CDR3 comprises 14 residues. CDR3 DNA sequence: TGTGCCAGCAGCCAAGATTATCGGGGTTACGAGCAGTACTTC. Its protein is CASSQDYRGYEQYF.

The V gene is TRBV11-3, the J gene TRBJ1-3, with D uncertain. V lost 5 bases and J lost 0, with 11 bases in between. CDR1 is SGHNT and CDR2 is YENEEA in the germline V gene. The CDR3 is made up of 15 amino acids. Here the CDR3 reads CASSPRWPSGNTIYF. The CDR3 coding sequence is TGTGCCAGCAGCCCAAGATGGCCCTCTGGAAACACCATATATTTT.

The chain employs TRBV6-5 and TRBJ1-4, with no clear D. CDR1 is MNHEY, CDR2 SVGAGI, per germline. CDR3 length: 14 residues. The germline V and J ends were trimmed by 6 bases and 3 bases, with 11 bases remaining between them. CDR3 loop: CASSRIIPNEKLFF. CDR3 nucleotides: TGTGCCAGCAGCAGGATCATACCTAATGAAAAACTGTTTTTT.

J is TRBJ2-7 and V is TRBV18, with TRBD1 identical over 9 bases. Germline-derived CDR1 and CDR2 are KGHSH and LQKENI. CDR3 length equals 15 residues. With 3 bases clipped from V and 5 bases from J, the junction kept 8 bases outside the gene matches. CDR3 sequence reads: CASSPNRGRLDEQYF. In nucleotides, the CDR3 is TGTGCCAGCTCACCCAACAGGGGGCGCCTGGACGAGCAGTACTTC.

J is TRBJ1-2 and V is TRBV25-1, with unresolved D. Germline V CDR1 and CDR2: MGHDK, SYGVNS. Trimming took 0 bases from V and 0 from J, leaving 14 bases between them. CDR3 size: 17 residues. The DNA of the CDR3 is TGTGCCAGCAGTGAATACTCCCCAGGCCAAGCTAACTATGGCTACACCTTC. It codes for CASSEYSPGQANYGYTF.

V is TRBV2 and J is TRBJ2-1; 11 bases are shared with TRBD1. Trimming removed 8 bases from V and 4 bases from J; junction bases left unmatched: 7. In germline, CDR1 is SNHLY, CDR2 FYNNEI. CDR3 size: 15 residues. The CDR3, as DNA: TGTGCCAGCGGACGGACAGGGGGCGAGTACAATGAGCAGTTCTTC. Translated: CASGRTGGEYNEQFF.

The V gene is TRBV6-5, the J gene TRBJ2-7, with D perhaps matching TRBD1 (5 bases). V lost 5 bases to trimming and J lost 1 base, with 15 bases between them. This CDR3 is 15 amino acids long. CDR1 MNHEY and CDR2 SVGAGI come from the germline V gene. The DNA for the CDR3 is TGTGCCAGCAGTCCCGAGGTAGGGGCATCCTACGAGCAGTACTTC. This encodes CASSPEVGASYEQYF.

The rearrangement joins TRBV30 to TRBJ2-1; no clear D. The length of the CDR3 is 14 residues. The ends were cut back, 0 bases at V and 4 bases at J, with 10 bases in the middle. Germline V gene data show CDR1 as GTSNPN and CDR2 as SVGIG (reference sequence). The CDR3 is CAWSVSAVYNEQFF. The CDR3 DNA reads TGTGCCTGGAGTGTGTCGGCGGTATACAATGAGCAGTTCTTC.

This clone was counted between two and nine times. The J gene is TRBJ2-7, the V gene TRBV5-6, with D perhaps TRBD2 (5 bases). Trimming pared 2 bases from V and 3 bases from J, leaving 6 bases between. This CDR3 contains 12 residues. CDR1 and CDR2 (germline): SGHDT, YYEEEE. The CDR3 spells CASSFGVYEQYF. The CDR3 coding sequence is TGTGCCAGCAGCTTCGGGGTCTACGAGCAGTACTTC.

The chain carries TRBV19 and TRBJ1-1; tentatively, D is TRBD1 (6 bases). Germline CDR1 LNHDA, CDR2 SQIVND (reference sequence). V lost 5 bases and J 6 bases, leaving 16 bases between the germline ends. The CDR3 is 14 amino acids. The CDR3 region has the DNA TGTGCCAGTAGTGTCCAGGGGATGAAGGCTGAAGCTTTCTTT. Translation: CASSVQGMKAEAFF.